A single sample is the source of the 26 T cell receptor beta chains below, sequenced in a study of T cells after yellow fever vaccination. TCRdb reprocessed the 5' RACE reads via MiXCR and lists one record per CDR3 protein. This sample has 250,000 to 400,000 distinct CDR3 sequences, with roughly 4.3% found just once. Here the sequenced sample was PBMCs, taken 5 days after the yellow fever booster vaccination. The receptors derive from a man in his late teens or twenties who received the YFV17D yellow fever vaccine.

DNA of the CDR3: TGCGCCAGCAGCCAAGCAGGAAGGACAGGACAAGAGACCCAGTACTTC. Translation: CASSQAGRTGQETQYF. The chain links TRBV4-3 to TRBJ2-5; the match to TRBD1 covers 7 bases. J gave up 2 bases and V 1 base, and 7 bases lay outside the gene matches. Germline assignment: CDR1 LGHNA and CDR2 YSLEER. The CDR3 has 16 residues.

This clonotype occurred a few times. This chain uses TRBV7-2 with TRBJ2-1; 8 nucleotides agree with TRBD2. V gave up 5 bases and J gave up 3 bases; unmatched junction bases: 12. The CDR3 has 17 amino acids. From germline, CDR1 is SGHTA and CDR2 FQGNSA. CDR3 nucleotides: TGTGCCAGCAGCCCGACTACCGGGACTAGAGACTACAATGAGCAGTTCTTC. Its protein product is CASSPTTGTRDYNEQFF.

There are a few counts of this clonotype. The J gene is TRBJ1-2, the V gene TRBV19; D is undetermined. Per the germline V gene, CDR1 is LNHDA and CDR2 is SQIVND (reference sequence). Trimming removed 5 bases from V and 2 bases from J, with 9 bases in between. This CDR3 spans 13 amino acids. The CDR3 loop reads CASSFPENYGYTF. CDR3 nucleotides: TGTGCCAGTAGTTTTCCGGAGAACTATGGCTACACCTTC. Full variable domain (rest looked up from reference TRBV19 and TRBJ1-2): DGGITQSPKYLFRKEGQNVTLSCEQNLNHDAMYWYRQDPGQGLRLIYYSQIVNDFQKGDIAEGYSVSREKKESFPLTVTSAQKNPTAFYLCASSFPENYGYTFGSGTRLTVV.

This clonotype was detected only a few times. The chain employs TRBV9 and TRBJ1-2; D is uncertain. Germline values: CDR1 SGDLS, CDR2 YYNGEE. The CDR3 is 15 amino acids. Trimming removed 0 bases from V and 6 bases from J, with 15 bases in between. CDR3 in DNA: TGTGCCAGCAGCGTAGCTACGGCCCGGGCGGATGGCTACACCTTC. Amino acids: CASSVATARADGYTF.

This clonotype was observed a handful of times. The V call is TRBV9, the J call TRBJ1-6; D is uncertain. The CDR3 runs 15 residues. CDR1 is SGDLS, CDR2 YYNGEE, per germline. V was cut by 0 bases and J by 8 bases, with 12 bases left in between. CDR3 DNA: TGTGCCAGCAGCGTAGCTGGCCGGTTGGATTCACCCCTCCACTTT. This translates into CASSVAGRLDSPLHF.

The table lists this clonotype with many counts. The CDR3 is CASSPTGTGGFDEQFF. CDR3 nucleotides: TGCGCCAGCAGCCCCACCGGGACAGGGGGTTTCGATGAGCAGTTCTTC. This chain joins TRBV5-1 and TRBJ2-1; 11 positions match TRBD1. CDR3 size: 16 residues. CDR1 and CDR2 (germline): SGHRS, YFSETQ. V lost 4 bases, J lost 8 bases, and 11 bases stayed unmatched.

This clonotype occurred a few times. The chain couples TRBV9 to TRBJ1-2; unclear D gene. The germline CDR1 and CDR2 sequences are SGDLS and YYNGEE. The V end lost 8 bases, the J end lost 4 bases, and 6 bases lay between the germline ends. The CDR3 consists of 10 residues. The CDR3 reads CARSIYGYTF. DNA for the CDR3: TGTGCCAGATCGATCTATGGCTACACCTTC.

This chain connects TRBV6-6 to TRBJ1-1; a possible D gene is TRBD1 (5 bases). Trimming removed 3 bases from V and 4 bases from J, with 18 bases in between. Germline-derived CDR1 and CDR2 are MNHNY and SVGAGI (reference sequence). The CDR3 has 16 amino acids. Here the CDR3 DNA reads TGTGCCAGCAGTTATAATGCCCTTCCTGGGACCACTGAAGCTTTCTTT. Protein: CASSYNALPGTTEAFF.

The V call is TRBV9, the J call TRBJ1-4; D perhaps matches TRBD1 (5 bases). There are 15 residues in the CDR3. Germline-derived CDR1 and CDR2 are SGDLS and YYNGEE. V was pared by 2 bases and J by 4 bases, with 12 bases between. The CDR3 spells CASSVGPRNNEKLFF. The CDR3 nucleotides are TGTGCCAGCAGCGTGGGACCGAGGAATAATGAAAAACTGTTTTTT.

This clonotype was counted many times. This chain joins TRBV5-1 and TRBJ1-2, with D tentatively TRBD1 (6 bases). In germline, CDR1 is SGHRS, CDR2 YFSETQ. Trimming pared 3 bases from V and 7 bases from J, leaving 19 bases between. This CDR3 has 15 residues. In DNA form, the CDR3 reads TGCGCCAGCAGCTCTGTTCGGACAGCCGGGGGTGGCTACACCTTC. It encodes CASSSVRTAGGGYTF.

The rearrangement uses TRBV5-5 and TRBJ1-2; D gene uncertain. Germline values: CDR1 SGHKS, CDR2 YYEKEE (reference sequence). The CDR3 totals 15 residues. With 2 bases removed from V and 2 bases from J, the gap between germline ends came to 13 bases. CDR3 sequence: CASSFQMTRNYGYTF. CDR3 DNA sequence: TGTGCCAGCAGCTTTCAAATGACCCGGAACTATGGCTACACCTTC. Based on the CDR3 plus reference TRBV5-5 and TRBJ1-2, the full variable domain is DAGVTQSPTHLIKTRGQQVTLRCSPISGHKSVSWYQQVLGQGPQFIFQYYEKEERGRGNFPDRFSARQFPNYSSELNVNALLLGDSALYLCASSFQMTRNYGYTFGSGTRLTVV.

Only a few counts were recorded for this clonotype. CDR3 sequence reads: CASSEALDRRKNTEAFF. CDR3 DNA sequence: TGTGCCAGCAGTGAAGCGCTAGACCGTAGAAAGAACACTGAAGCTTTCTTT. V and J are TRBV6-1 and TRBJ1-1; D unclear. Germline V gives CDR1 MNHNS, CDR2 SASEGT. V shed 0 bases and J shed 1 base, with 15 bases lying between them. The CDR3 is made up of 17 amino acids.

This clonotype came up a few times. The chain recombines TRBV7-2 with TRBJ2-7; maybe TRBD1 (5 bases). Trimming took 1 base from V and 2 from J, leaving 15 bases between them. This CDR3 is 16 amino acids long. CDR1 is SGHTA, CDR2 FQGNSA, per germline. The CDR3 DNA sequence: TGTGCCAGCAGCTTAGACTCCCAGGGTCTGACCTACGAGCAGTACTTC. The encoded protein is CASSLDSQGLTYEQYF.

This chain connects TRBV20-1 to TRBJ2-5; 7 bases line up with TRBD2. This CDR3 comprises 13 residues. In germline, CDR1 is DFQATT, CDR2 SNEGSKA (reference sequence). The trim removed 7 bases at V and 3 bases at J, leaving 8 bases unmatched. CDR3 sequence: CSVPGLRKETQYF. CDR3 bases: TGCAGTGTGCCGGGACTACGTAAAGAGACCCAGTACTTC.

This clonotype occurred many times. This sequence joins TRBV6-4 and TRBJ2-1, with 13 bases fitting TRBD2. The germline V gene has CDR1 MRHNA and CDR2 SNTAGT. The ends lost 3 bases at V and 8 bases at J; junction bases unmatched: 4. The CDR3 length is 15 residues. CDR3 region: CASSETSGGAHEQFF. The CDR3 DNA reads TGTGCCAGCAGTGAAACTAGCGGGGGGGCACATGAGCAGTTCTTC.

The chain uses TRBV5-1 and TRBJ2-3; possibly TRBD1 for D (5 bases). The germline gives CDR1 SGHRS, CDR2 YFSETQ. The CDR3 sequence is 14 residues long. Trimming removed 3 bases at V and 3 bases at J, with 11 bases between. CDR3 DNA: TGCGCCAGCAGCTGGGGCAGGGTGACAGATACGCAGTATTTT. It codes for CASSWGRVTDTQYF.

The sample holds many counts of this clonotype. This chain uses TRBV29-1 with TRBJ2-6; 8 bases line up with TRBD1. The CDR3 covers 15 residues. J gave up 0 bases and V 5 bases, and 3 bases lay outside the gene matches. Germline V gene sequence: CDR1 SQVTM, CDR2 ANQGSEA. CDR3 protein: CSVKQGGSGANVLTF. CDR3 DNA sequence: TGCAGCGTTAAACAGGGGGGCTCTGGGGCCAACGTCCTGACTTTC. Looking up the rest from reference TRBV29-1 and TRBJ2-6 gives the full variable domain: SAVISQKPSRDICQRGTSLTIQCQVDSQVTMMFWYRQQPGQSLTLIATANQGSEATYESGFVIDKFPISRPNLTFSTLTVSNMSPEDSSIYLCSVKQGGSGANVLTFGAGSRLTVL.

The CDR3 DNA reads as TGTGCCAGCAGTCCCGGAGGGATTGATGGGGCTAATGAAAAACTGTTTTTT. It yields the protein CASSPGGIDGANEKLFF. The V call is TRBV7-6, the J call TRBJ1-4, with no clear D. V was shortened by 6 bases and J by 3 bases, with 20 bases between the two germline ends. This CDR3 comprises 17 residues. Germline V gene lookup returns CDR1 SGHVS and CDR2 FNYEAQ.

This clonotype turned up a few times. The genes are TRBV12-3 or TRBV12-4 and TRBJ1-2; tentative D call: TRBD1 (6 bases). V was trimmed by 6 bases and J by 0 bases, leaving 17 bases between them. The CDR3 is made up of 16 amino acids. This CDR3 reads CASSRGGQLTNYGYTF. In DNA, the CDR3 is TGTGCCAGCAGCCGCGGAGGACAGCTTACTAACTATGGCTACACCTTC.

This clonotype was observed a handful of times. The CDR3: CASSLMTGSTDTQYF. The CDR3 DNA is TGCGCCAGCAGCTTGATGACGGGAAGCACAGATACGCAGTATTTT. The rearrangement joins TRBV5-1 to TRBJ2-3; TRBD2 might be the D (5 bases). The germline gives CDR1 SGHRS, CDR2 YFSETQ. The CDR3 is 15 amino acids. V gave up 1 base and J gave up 0 bases, with 9 bases separating them.

The CDR3 bases are TGTGCCAGCAGTTCTATTTGGACAGGGGGGTTCTCCTACGAGCAGTACTTC. The encoded protein is CASSSIWTGGFSYEQYF. The chain is built from TRBV27 and TRBJ2-7; 10 bases map to TRBD1. V gave up 4 bases and J gave up 0 bases; unmatched junction bases: 9. Germline V lookup: CDR1 MNHEY, CDR2 SMNVEV (reference sequence). The CDR3 spans 17 residues.

The V and J genes are TRBV9 and TRBJ2-5; D gene uncertain. Deletions cut 0 bases from V and 1 base from J, with 10 bases between. CDR1 SGDLS and CDR2 YYNGEE come from the germline V gene. This CDR3 spans 15 amino acids. CDR3 DNA sequence: TGTGCCAGCAGCGTAGGTAGAAGCGCCCAAGAGACCCAGTACTTC. This translates into CASSVGRSAQETQYF.

This clonotype was counted only a few times. V usage is TRBV5-4 and J usage is TRBJ1-4; the D is unclear. Germline lookup yields CDR1 SGHNT and CDR2 YYREEE (reference sequence). The CDR3 sequence is 15 residues long. Trimming took off 4 bases at V and 1 base at J, with 11 bases between the two ends. CDR3 DNA: TGTGCCAGCAGCCCCGGAGTTCGAACTAATGAAAAACTGTTTTTT. Residues: CASSPGVRTNEKLFF.

The gene calls are TRBV9 and TRBJ1-1; no definite D call. The CDR3 length is 14 residues. With 0 bases removed from V and 1 base from J, the gap between germline ends came to 7 bases. CDR1 is SGDLS, CDR2 YYNGEE, per germline. The CDR3 reads CASSVAYGNTEAFF. The CDR3 DNA follows: TGTGCCAGCAGCGTAGCTTACGGGAACACTGAAGCTTTCTTT.

This clonotype appeared many times. V is TRBV3-1 and J is TRBJ1-1; D remains ambiguous. The V end lost 4 bases, the J end lost 8 bases, and 14 bases lay between the germline ends. The CDR3 covers 13 residues. Germline V gene sequence: CDR1 LGHDT, CDR2 YNNKEL (reference sequence). The CDR3 here is CASSPRGQGEAFF. As DNA, the CDR3 is TGTGCCAGCAGCCCGCGTGGGCAAGGGGAAGCTTTCTTT.

This clonotype was detected many times. V and J are TRBV12-3 or TRBV12-4 and TRBJ2-6, with D perhaps assigned TRBD1 or TRBD2 (6 bases each). The CDR3 consists of 16 residues. V lost 6 bases and J 0 bases, leaving 12 bases between the germline ends. CDR3 in DNA: TGTGCCAGCAGCCCCGGAGGGGGCTCTGGGGCCAACGTCCTGACTTTC. Protein product: CASSPGGGSGANVLTF.